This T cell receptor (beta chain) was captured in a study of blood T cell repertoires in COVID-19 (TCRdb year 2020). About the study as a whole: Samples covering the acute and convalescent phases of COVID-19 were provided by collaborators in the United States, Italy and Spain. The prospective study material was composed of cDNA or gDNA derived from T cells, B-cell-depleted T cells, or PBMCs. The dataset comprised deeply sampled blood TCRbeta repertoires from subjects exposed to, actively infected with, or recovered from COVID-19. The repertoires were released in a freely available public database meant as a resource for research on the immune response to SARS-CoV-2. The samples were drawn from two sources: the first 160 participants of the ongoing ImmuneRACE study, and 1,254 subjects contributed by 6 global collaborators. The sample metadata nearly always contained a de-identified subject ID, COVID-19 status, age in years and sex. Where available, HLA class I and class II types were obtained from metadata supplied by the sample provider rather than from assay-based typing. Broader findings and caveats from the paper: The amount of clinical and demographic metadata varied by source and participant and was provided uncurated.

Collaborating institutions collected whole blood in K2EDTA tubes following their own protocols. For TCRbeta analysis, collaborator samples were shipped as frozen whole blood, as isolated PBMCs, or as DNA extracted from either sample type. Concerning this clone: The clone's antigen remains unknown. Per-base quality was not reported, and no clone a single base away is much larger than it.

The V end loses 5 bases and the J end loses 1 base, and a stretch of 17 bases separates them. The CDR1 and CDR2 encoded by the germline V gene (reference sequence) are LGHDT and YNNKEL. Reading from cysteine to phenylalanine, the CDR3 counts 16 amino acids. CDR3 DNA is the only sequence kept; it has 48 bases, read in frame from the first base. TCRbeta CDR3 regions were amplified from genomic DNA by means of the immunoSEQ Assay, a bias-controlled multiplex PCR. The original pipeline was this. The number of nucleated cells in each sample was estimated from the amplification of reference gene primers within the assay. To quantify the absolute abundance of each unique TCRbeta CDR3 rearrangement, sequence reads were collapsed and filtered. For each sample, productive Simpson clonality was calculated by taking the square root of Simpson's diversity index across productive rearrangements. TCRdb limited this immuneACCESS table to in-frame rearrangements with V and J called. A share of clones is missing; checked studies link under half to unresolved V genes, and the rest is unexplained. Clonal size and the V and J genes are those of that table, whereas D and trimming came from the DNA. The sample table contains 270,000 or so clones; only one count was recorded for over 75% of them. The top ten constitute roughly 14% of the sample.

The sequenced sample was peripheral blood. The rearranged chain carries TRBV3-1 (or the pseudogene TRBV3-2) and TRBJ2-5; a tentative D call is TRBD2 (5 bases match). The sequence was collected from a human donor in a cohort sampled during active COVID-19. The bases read TGTGCCAGCAGCGATAAGCGGTGGAGGACCCAAGAGACCCAGTACTTC. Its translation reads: CASSDKRWRTQETQYF.